This T cell receptor (beta chain) was identified in a study of blood T cell repertoires in COVID-19 (dated by TCRdb to about 2020). With respect to the entire study: The collaborator samples originated in the United States, Italy and Spain and spanned the acute and convalescent phases of COVID-19. The material from the prospective study consisted of cDNA or gDNA derived from T cells, B-cell-depleted T cells, or PBMCs. Deeply sampled blood TCRbeta repertoires from subjects exposed to, actively infected with, or recovered from COVID-19 were included in the dataset. A freely available public database, intended as a resource for researchers studying the immune response to SARS-CoV-2, is where the repertoires were released. Samples came from the ongoing ImmuneRACE study (first 160 participants) plus 1,254 subjects from 6 global collaborators. The sample metadata nearly always contained a de-identified subject ID, COVID-19 status, age in years and sex. HLA class I and class II types, where available, came from metadata supplied by the sample provider rather than from assay-based typing.

There are 15 amino acids in the CDR3, from cysteine to phenylalanine inclusive. Left in the record is the CDR3 DNA by itself, 45 bases read in frame from the first base. The germline V gene specifies MNHEY as CDR1 and SVGAGI as CDR2. The V end loses 0 bases and the J end loses 4 bases, and a stretch of 12 bases separates them. On this clone: It lacks a known antigen. Base qualities were left out, and no much larger clone turns up one base away.

What the research found in general, with its limitations: The quantity of clinical and demographic metadata differed by source and by participant and was supplied without curation.

One collaborating source in Seattle enrolled patients during active infection and followed them longitudinally through the course of disease. Whole blood was collected in K2EDTA tubes by collaborating institutions according to the institutions' own protocols. For TCRbeta analysis, collaborators shipped samples as frozen whole blood, isolated PBMCs, or DNA extracted from either of those sample types. The immunoSEQ Assay, a bias-controlled multiplex PCR, was used to amplify TCRbeta CDR3 regions from genomic DNA. Regarding the original processing steps: Nucleated cell counts per sample were estimated from amplification of reference gene primers within the assay. To quantify the absolute abundance of each unique TCRbeta CDR3 rearrangement, sequence reads were collapsed and filtered. For each sample, productive Simpson clonality was calculated by taking the square root of Simpson's diversity index across productive rearrangements. The immuneACCESS repertoire file appears here via TCRdb, limited to in-frame rearrangements. These files lack a portion of the clones; in checked studies, under half of the deficit traces to unresolved V genes, and the cause of the others is not known. V and J calls and clone size are those listed in that table; D and trimming were worked out from the DNA. This sample gives roughly 240,000 clones in total; more than 75% of them show up just once. Together, the top ten hold around 6% of the sample.

The chain was built from TRBV6-5 and TRBJ1-2; TRBD1 is possibly the D segment (6 matching bases). This TCR was sampled from a woman aged 80 or over with COVID-19, enrolled during active disease. The sample was peripheral blood. In nucleotide form, the sequence is TGTGCCAGCAGTTACTCGGGAGGGGGTGCCTATGGCTACACCTTC. It is translated as CASSYSGGGAYGYTF.